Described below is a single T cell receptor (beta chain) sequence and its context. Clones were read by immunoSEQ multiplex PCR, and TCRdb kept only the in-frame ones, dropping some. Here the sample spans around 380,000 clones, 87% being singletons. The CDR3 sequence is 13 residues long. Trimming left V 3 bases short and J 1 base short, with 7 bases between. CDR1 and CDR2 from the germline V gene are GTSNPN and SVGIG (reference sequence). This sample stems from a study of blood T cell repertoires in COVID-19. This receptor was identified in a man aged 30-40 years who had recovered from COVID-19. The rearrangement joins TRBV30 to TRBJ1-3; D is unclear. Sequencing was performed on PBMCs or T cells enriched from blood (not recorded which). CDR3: CAWSSLSGNTIYF. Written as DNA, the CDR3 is TGTGCCTGGAGCTCCTTATCTGGAAACACCATATATTTT.